This entry lists 24 T cell receptor beta chains sequenced from one sample in a study of blood T cell repertoires in COVID-19 (dated by TCRdb to 2018 to 2021). The library was generated by the immunoSEQ multiplex PCR assay. Entries here come from immuneACCESS through TCRdb and include only in-frame sequences with V and J called. Some clones fail to appear in such tables; in the studies checked, an unresolved V gene covers under half of the shortfall, and the cause of the remainder is unknown. In all, the sample holds 95,000 to 150,000 clones, and more than 75% of those were seen once. The ten largest clones represent 3.9% of the sample. The sequencing sample was made of peripheral blood. The receptors stem from a man aged 55 to 69 with acute or convalescent COVID-19.

This sequence joins TRBV19 and TRBJ1-2; TRBD1 aligns across 12 bases. The CDR3 extends over 15 amino acids. V lost 5 bases, J lost 4 bases, and 5 bases stayed unmatched. Per the germline V gene, CDR1 is LNHDA and CDR2 is SQIVND (reference sequence). The CDR3 nucleotides are TGTGCCAGTAGTCCCGGGACAGGGGGCTTCTATGGCTACACCTTC. Translated, it gives CASSPGTGGFYGYTF.

This chain connects TRBV3-1 (or the pseudogene TRBV3-2) to TRBJ2-2; TRBD2 agrees at 10 bases. V lost 3 bases, J lost 13 bases, and 8 bases stayed unmatched. The CDR3 is 14 amino acids. Germline-derived CDR1 and CDR2 are LGHDT and YNNKEL (reference sequence). This CDR3 is CASSQRTSGGPLFF. CDR3 bases: TGTGCCAGCAGCCAGAGGACTAGCGGAGGTCCGCTGTTTTTT.

This clone was recorded only once. Different DNA sequences within this sample yield the same CDR3. The chain is built from TRBV5-1 and TRBJ1-2, with a weak D call TRBD1 (5 bases). The CDR3 runs to 13 residues. Trimming stripped 2 bases from V and 4 bases from J, with 9 bases between. Per the germline V gene, CDR1 is SGHRS and CDR2 is YFSETQ. The DNA of the CDR3 is TGCGCCAGCAGCTTAGACAGCACCTATGGCTACACCTTC. Residues: CASSLDSTYGYTF.

The V and J genes are TRBV7-9 and TRBJ1-4, with a possible D match to TRBD1 (6 bases). Trimming took off 5 bases at V and 7 bases at J, with 11 bases between the two ends. CDR1 is SEHNR, CDR2 FQNEAQ, per germline (reference sequence). The CDR3 runs to 13 residues. The CDR3 DNA is TGTGCCAGCAGCCAGGACAGCATTGAAAAACTGTTTTTT. Translation gives CASSQDSIEKLFF.

By frequency in the sample, this clone is medium-sized. The chain combines TRBV11-2 with TRBJ1-2, with a tentative D call TRBD1 (5 bases). CDR1 is SGHAT and CDR2 is FQNNGV in the germline V gene. CDR3 length: 15 residues. Deletions cut 5 bases from V and 0 bases from J, with 13 bases between. CDR3 sequence: CASSAEAGANYGYTF. As DNA, the CDR3 is TGTGCCAGCAGCGCGGAGGCGGGGGCTAACTATGGCTACACCTTC.

The chain carries TRBV7-9 and TRBJ2-4, with a weak D call TRBD1 (6 bases). The CDR3 runs 15 residues. V was pared by 0 bases and J by 4 bases, with 10 bases between. Germline-derived CDR1 and CDR2 are SEHNR and FQNEAQ (reference sequence). The CDR3 DNA reads TGTGCCAGCAGCTTAGCGGGGGCAGGAAAAAACATTCAGTACTTC. Protein product: CASSLAGAGKNIQYF.

The J gene is TRBJ1-6, the V gene TRBV30; unclear D gene. The length of the CDR3 is 13 residues. Germline V lookup: CDR1 GTSNPN, CDR2 SVGIG (reference sequence). The ends were cut back, 2 bases at V and 6 bases at J, with 8 bases in the middle. CDR3 residues: CAWSLGSNSPLHF. The CDR3 nucleotides are TGTGCCTGGAGTTTGGGGAGTAATTCACCCCTCCACTTT.

This clone was found a few times. The chain is built from TRBV19 and TRBJ1-2, with a weak D call TRBD1 (5 bases). Germline CDR1 LNHDA, CDR2 SQIVND (reference sequence). Trimming removed 7 bases at V and 3 bases at J, with 12 bases between. The CDR3 runs 13 residues. CDR3 DNA: TGTGCCAGTACCATGGGGCAGGACTATGGCTACACCTTC. Protein product: CASTMGQDYGYTF.

The rearrangement links TRBV5-4 to TRBJ2-3; 13 bases are shared with TRBD2. The V gene's germline CDR1 is SGHNT and CDR2 YYREEE (reference sequence). Germline trimming cut 4 bases from V and 4 bases from J; bases unmatched to any gene: 3. The CDR3 has 15 amino acids. The CDR3: CASSPGLAGADTQYF. In DNA, the CDR3 is TGTGCCAGCAGCCCCGGACTAGCGGGAGCAGATACGCAGTATTTT.

The genes are TRBV6-2 or TRBV6-3 and TRBJ1-5; D gene uncertain. The V and J ends lost 3 bases and 1 base respectively, with 7 bases between them. The CDR3 extends over 14 amino acids. Germline V gene sequence: CDR1 MNHEY, CDR2 SVGEGT. Here the CDR3 reads CASSYSTSNQPQHF. The CDR3 region has the DNA TGTGCCAGCAGTTATAGCACGAGCAATCAGCCCCAGCATTTT.

V usage is TRBV11-3 and J usage is TRBJ2-3, with TRBD2 as a possible D gene (7 bases). The length of the CDR3 is 17 residues. Germline values: CDR1 SGHNT, CDR2 YENEEA. Trimming took 1 base from V and 4 from J, leaving 18 bases between them. CDR3 nucleotide sequence: TGTGCCAGCAGCTTAGGGTTAGCGGACGGGGGGCCAGATACGCAGTATTTT. Translation gives CASSLGLADGGPDTQYF.

This chain links TRBV5-6 with TRBJ2-4, with 13 bases identical to TRBD2. CDR1 is SGHDT and CDR2 is YYEEEE in the germline V gene. V lost 3 bases, J lost 2 bases, and 11 bases stayed unmatched. There are 19 residues in the CDR3. The CDR3 region is CASSSLRTSGSESKNIQYF. The CDR3 region has the DNA TGTGCCAGCAGCTCGCTCCGGACTAGCGGGAGTGAGTCCAAAAACATTCAGTACTTC. The variable domain in full, with the rest retrieved from reference TRBV5-6 and TRBJ2-4, is DAGVTQSPTHLIKTRGQQVTLRCSPKSGHDTVSWYQQALGQGPQFIFQYYEEEERQRGNFPDRFSGHQFPNYSSELNVNALLLGDSALYLCASSSLRTSGSESKNIQYFGAGTRLSVL.

The V and J genes are TRBV25-1 and TRBJ2-7; D unclear. The CDR3 runs 12 residues. Germline CDR1 is MGHDK and CDR2 is SYGVNS. With 5 bases removed from V and 3 bases from J, the gap between germline ends came to 8 bases. CDR3 region: CASSMWSYEQYF. CDR3 in DNA: TGTGCCAGCAGTATGTGGAGCTACGAGCAGTACTTC.

The rearrangement uses TRBV5-1 and TRBJ2-2; weak D call: TRBD2 (5 bases). Trimming left V 4 bases short and J 5 bases short, with 9 bases between. Germline V lookup: CDR1 SGHRS, CDR2 YFSETQ. CDR3 size: 13 residues. CDR3 in amino acids: CASSQGGTGELFF. CDR3 in DNA: TGCGCCAGCAGCCAAGGAGGAACCGGGGAGCTGTTTTTT.

The V call is TRBV27, the J call TRBJ1-5; the D gene is possibly TRBD1 (5 bases). The CDR3 is 17 amino acids. Germline V CDR1 and CDR2: MNHEY, SMNVEV (reference sequence). V was shortened by 5 bases and J by 3 bases, with 20 bases between the two germline ends. In DNA form, the CDR3 reads TGTGCCAGCAGTCCCTCTCCCCCAGGGCGGGACAATCAGCCCCAGCATTTT. It codes for CASSPSPPGRDNQPQHF.

V and J are TRBV7-3 and TRBJ2-1, with 11 bases lining up with TRBD2. V was clipped by 8 bases and J by 8 bases; unmatched bases: 14. CDR3 length: 16 residues. Germline lookup yields CDR1 SGHTA and CDR2 FQGTGA. The chain's CDR3 is CASGTVAGGEVDEQFF. The CDR3 bases are TGTGCCAGCGGGACTGTAGCGGGAGGGGAGGTCGATGAGCAGTTCTTC.

The rearrangement links TRBV14 to TRBJ1-5; D is undetermined. The CDR3 covers 12 residues. The V and J ends lost 6 bases and 0 bases respectively, with 3 bases between them. The germline gives CDR1 SGHDN, CDR2 FVKESK. The CDR3 DNA sequence: TGTGCCAGCAGTAATAGCAATCAGCCCCAGCATTTT. It yields the protein CASSNSNQPQHF.

This sequence joins TRBV27 and TRBJ1-4; TRBD1 aligns across 10 bases. The length of the CDR3 is 15 residues. The germline gives CDR1 MNHEY, CDR2 SMNVEV (reference sequence). V gave up 4 bases and J gave up 8 bases; unmatched junction bases: 7. Here the CDR3 reads CASSSRTGGVEKLFF. The CDR3 nucleotides are TGTGCCAGCAGTTCCCGGACAGGGGGGGTGGAAAAACTGTTTTTT.

This clone was picked up many times. V and J are TRBV30 and TRBJ1-2; no clear D gene. Germline lookup yields CDR1 GTSNPN and CDR2 SVGIG (reference sequence). This CDR3 has 13 amino acids. V lost 6 bases and J 4 bases, leaving 15 bases between the germline ends. The DNA of the CDR3 is TGTGCCTGTCGGACTTTGGTCCGCTATGGCTACACCTTC. Translating gives CACRTLVRYGYTF.

The chain carries TRBV4-3 and TRBJ2-7, with TRBD1 identical over 10 bases. Germline CDR1 reads LGHNA; CDR2 reads YSLEER. The V segment lost 0 bases and the J segment 6 bases; nucleotides outside the gene matches: 5. This CDR3 is 15 amino acids long. CDR3 in amino acids: CASSQDDRGRTEQYF. The CDR3 DNA is TGCGCCAGCAGCCAAGATGACAGGGGGCGAACCGAGCAGTACTTC.

The gene calls are TRBV6-5 and TRBJ2-7; 13 nucleotides match TRBD2. The germline gives CDR1 MNHEY, CDR2 SVGAGI. V trimming: 6 bases; J trimming: 2 bases; junction bases outside the gene matches: 1. This CDR3 contains 14 residues. The CDR3 region is CASRGLAGAYEQYF. The DNA of the CDR3 is TGTGCCAGCAGAGGACTAGCGGGGGCCTACGAGCAGTACTTC.

The chain combines TRBV15 with TRBJ1-2, with 9 bases fitting TRBD1. The CDR3 has 15 residues. Per germline, CDR1 LNHNV and CDR2 YYDKDF (reference sequence). V was clipped by 3 bases and J by 4 bases; unmatched bases: 6. For the CDR3, the DNA is TGTGCCACCAGCAGCCAGGACAGGGGCACCTATGGCTACACCTTC. It codes for CATSSQDRGTYGYTF.

The chain employs TRBV4-1 and TRBJ2-7; D is possibly TRBD1 (6 bases). The germline V gene encodes CDR1 MGHRA and CDR2 YSYEKL. The V end lost 3 bases, the J end lost 4 bases, and 7 bases lay between the germline ends. This CDR3 comprises 12 residues. As DNA, the CDR3 is TGCGCCAGCAGCCAGCAGGGGTACGAGCAGTACTTC. This encodes CASSQQGYEQYF.

The J gene is TRBJ2-3, the V gene TRBV7-9, with a possible D match to TRBD1 (5 bases). CDR1 SEHNR and CDR2 FQNEAQ come from the germline V gene (reference sequence). This CDR3 contains 16 residues. The V end lost 5 bases, the J end lost 0 bases, and 15 bases lay between the germline ends. CDR3 nucleotides: TGTGCCAGCAGCCTCCTGACAGTCACTAGCACAGATACGCAGTATTTT. Translated, it gives CASSLLTVTSTDTQYF.